This T cell receptor beta chain is from a study of blood T cell repertoires in COVID-19. Study background: In each case, the material was cDNA or gDNA derived from T cells, B-cell-depleted T cells, or PBMCs.

The CDR3 has 15 amino acids. J gave up 6 bases and V 3 bases, and 5 bases lay outside the gene matches. The germline V gene has CDR1 MNHEY and CDR2 SMNVEV (reference sequence). Methods used by the authors: It was from reference gene primer amplification that nucleated cell counts were estimated. Method: immunoSEQ multiplex PCR; TCRdb's copy keeps in-frame clones and lacks some. V, J and clone size derive from that table, while D and trimming were established from the DNA sequence. This table holds some 98,000 clones, about four fifths found once. J is TRBJ1-6 and V is TRBV27; 7 bases line up with TRBD1. The receptor's source is a human donor in a cohort sampled during active COVID-19. Sequencing was done on a sample of peripheral blood. The CDR3, as DNA: TGTGCCAGCAGTTTTAGTAGGGGGCCTAATTCACCCCTCCACTTT. Its protein is CASSFSRGPNSPLHF.